This note documents a single T cell receptor beta chain sequence. The antigen it binds to is not known. Base qualities are not recorded, but no much larger clone differs from it by a single base. The library was generated by 5' RACE. Sequenced on an Illumina HiSeq 2500. A second roughly 6 to 11 cycle PCR used a sample-barcoded 5' primer and a J-beta primer mix. A unique molecular identifier was introduced onto each TCR beta cDNA molecule by a template-switch 5' adaptor carrying 12 random nucleotides. Each sample yielded at least 2.5 million CDR3-containing paired-end reads. First-strand cDNA was synthesized from all RNA with the Mint cDNA synthesis kit, primed by a TRBC-specific oligonucleotide. Following uracil-DNA glycosylase treatment, a first 18-cycle PCR with universal primers M1SS and BC2_uni_R was performed on all cDNA. In the authors' own workflow: For normalization, 1 million high-quality reads were randomly selected from each sample, with every read carrying a distinct molecular identifier. Reads sharing molecular identifiers were discarded rather than binned into consensus sequences. MiTCR, with a Q25 quality threshold and the strictest error-elimination algorithm, was used for CDR3 identification, clonotype clustering and error correction. A nonparametric unseen species model using Euler transformation provided a lower-bound estimate of total TCR beta diversity. Using fastp at Q25 and MiXCR, TCRdb reprocessed the public reads and kept productive beta chains. CDR3 protein sequences are deduplicated, and each keeps its most common genes and DNA. TCRdb assigned the V and J calls; the authors' analysis was not used. Across this sample there are approximately 800,000 distinct CDR3 sequences, with about 61% seen only once. Around a quarter of the sample belongs to the ten largest clones.

This sample was included in a study of blood T cells in healthy people across ages (dated by TCRdb to the mid-2010s). Turning to the overall study: In model experiments, template switching captured about one uniquely barcoded TCR beta cDNA molecule for every two T cells. For two donors (one aged 18 to 29 and one aged 80 or older), the study analyzed two additional independent replicas of 1 million unique cDNA reads from the same blood draw. Using deep sequencing normalized with unique cDNA molecular identifiers, the study measured how TCR beta repertoire diversity changes with age. To avoid experimental bias, donors of different ages were distributed randomly across sequencing lanes. Four age groups were formed from the donors: young (average about 17 years), middle-aged (approximately 39), aged (over 55) and long-lived (more than 75). Here is what the overall study found, with its caveats: The percentage of naive T cells measured by flow cytometry correlated strongly with observed TCR beta diversity. Compared with the aged group, more naive CD4+ T cells, fewer expanded clones and increased TCR diversity were shown by the long-lived group, suggesting age selection. The CMV infection status of donors was not known, potentially confounding age-related changes in expanded clonotypes. As age increased, observed TCR beta diversity per million T cells dropped in a roughly linear way, and a significant reduction was already evident by age about 40. Because profiling used bulk unsorted PBMCs, naive and antigen-experienced compartments could not be compared conclusively. Estimates of total diversity based on one million sequenced T cells were considered lower bounds and underestimates.

V loses 0 bases of germline sequence and J loses 8 bases, and the interval between the two ends is 17 bases. Spanning cysteine to phenylalanine, the CDR3 consists of 15 amino acids. The CDR3 DNA has 45 bases and is translated from base 1. Per the germline V gene, SGHRS is the CDR1 and YFSETQ is the CDR2. The donors were around 39 Caucasian individuals from Russia, aged roughly 6 to 100 years, who were systemically healthy. Approximately 9.7 milliliters of peripheral blood were drawn from each donor into EDTA-treated Vacutainer tubes. PBMCs were isolated by Ficoll-Paque density-gradient centrifugation, with at least 6 million obtained per sample. Total RNA was extracted from PBMCs with Trizol reagent, with at least 5 micrograms obtained per sample. For every donor, flow cytometry on a PBMC aliquot measured the percentage of naive CD45RAhigh/CD27high T cells.

The sequence is built from TRBV5-1 and TRBJ1-1; too little of a D gene remains to name it. This TCR was recovered from a middle-aged man in good health. Sample: blood. This receptor carries the CDR3 CASSLGVRDTAEAFF. The DNA is as follows: TGCGCCAGCAGCTTGGGGGTGAGGGATACCGCAGAAGCTTTCTTT.